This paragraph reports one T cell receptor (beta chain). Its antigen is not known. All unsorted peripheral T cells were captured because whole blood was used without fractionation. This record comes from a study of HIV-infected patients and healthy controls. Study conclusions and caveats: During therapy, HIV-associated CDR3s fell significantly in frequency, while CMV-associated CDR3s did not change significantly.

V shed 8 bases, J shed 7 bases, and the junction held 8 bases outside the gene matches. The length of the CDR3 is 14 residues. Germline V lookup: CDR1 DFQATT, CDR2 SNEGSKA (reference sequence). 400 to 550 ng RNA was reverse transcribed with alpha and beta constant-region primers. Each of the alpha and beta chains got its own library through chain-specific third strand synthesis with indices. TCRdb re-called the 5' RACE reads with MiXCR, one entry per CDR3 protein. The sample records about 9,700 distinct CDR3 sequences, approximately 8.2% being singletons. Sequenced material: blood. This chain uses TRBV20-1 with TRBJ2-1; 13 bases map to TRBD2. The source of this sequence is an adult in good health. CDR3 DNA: TGCAGTTCGACGACTAGCGGGGGGTCGAATGAGCAGTTCTTC. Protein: CSSTTSGGSNEQFF.